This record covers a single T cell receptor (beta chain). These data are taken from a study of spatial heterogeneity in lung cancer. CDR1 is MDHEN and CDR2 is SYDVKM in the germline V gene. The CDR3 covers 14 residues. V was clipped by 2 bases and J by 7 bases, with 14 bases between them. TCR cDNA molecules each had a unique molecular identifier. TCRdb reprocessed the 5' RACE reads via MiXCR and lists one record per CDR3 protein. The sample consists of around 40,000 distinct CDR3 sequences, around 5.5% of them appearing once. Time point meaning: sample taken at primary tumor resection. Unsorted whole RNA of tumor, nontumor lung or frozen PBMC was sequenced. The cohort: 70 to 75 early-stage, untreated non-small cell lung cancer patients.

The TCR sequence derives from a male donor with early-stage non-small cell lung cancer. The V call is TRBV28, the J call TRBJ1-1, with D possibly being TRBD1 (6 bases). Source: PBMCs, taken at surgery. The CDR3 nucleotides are TGTGCCAGCAGTTTACCACAGGGAGTGCGTGAAGCTTTCTTT. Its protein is CASSLPQGVREAFF.